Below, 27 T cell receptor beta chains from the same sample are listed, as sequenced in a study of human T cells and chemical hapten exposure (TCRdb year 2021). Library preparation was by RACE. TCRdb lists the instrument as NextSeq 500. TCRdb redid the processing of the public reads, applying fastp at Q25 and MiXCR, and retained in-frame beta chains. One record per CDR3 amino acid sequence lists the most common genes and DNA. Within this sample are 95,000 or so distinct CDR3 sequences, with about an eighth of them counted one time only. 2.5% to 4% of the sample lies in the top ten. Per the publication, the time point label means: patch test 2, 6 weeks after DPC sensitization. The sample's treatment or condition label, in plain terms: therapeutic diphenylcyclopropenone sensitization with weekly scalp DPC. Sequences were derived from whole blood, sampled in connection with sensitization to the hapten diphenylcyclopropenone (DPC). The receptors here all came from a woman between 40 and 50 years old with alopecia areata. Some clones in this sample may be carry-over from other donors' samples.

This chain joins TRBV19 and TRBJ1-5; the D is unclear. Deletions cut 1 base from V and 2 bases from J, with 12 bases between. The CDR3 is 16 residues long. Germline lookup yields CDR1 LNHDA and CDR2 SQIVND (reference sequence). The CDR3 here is CASSIAPRSGNQPQHF. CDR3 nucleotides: TGTGCCAGTAGTATAGCTCCAAGAAGCGGCAATCAGCCCCAGCATTTT.

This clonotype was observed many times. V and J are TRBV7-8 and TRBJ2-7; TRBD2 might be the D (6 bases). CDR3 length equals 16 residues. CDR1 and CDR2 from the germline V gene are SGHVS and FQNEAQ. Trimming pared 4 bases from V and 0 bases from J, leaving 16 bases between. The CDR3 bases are TGTGCCAGCAGCTCGTTTTTTGCGGGGAGCTCCTACGAGCAGTACTTC. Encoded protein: CASSSFFAGSSYEQYF.

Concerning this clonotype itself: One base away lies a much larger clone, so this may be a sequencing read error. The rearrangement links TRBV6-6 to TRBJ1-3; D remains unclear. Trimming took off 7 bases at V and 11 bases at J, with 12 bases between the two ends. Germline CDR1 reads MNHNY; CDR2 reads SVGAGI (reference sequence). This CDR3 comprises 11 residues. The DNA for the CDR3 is TGTGCCAGCACTTCCGTGGTCTCCATATATTTT. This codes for CASTSVVSIYF.

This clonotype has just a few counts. CDR3 sequence reads: CASSDRRNIQYF. The CDR3 nucleotides read TGTGCCAGCAGTGACAGGCGGAACATTCAGTACTTC. V usage is TRBV6-5 and J usage is TRBJ2-4; tentatively, D is TRBD1 (6 bases). This CDR3 region has 12 residues. Germline V lookup: CDR1 MNHEY, CDR2 SVGAGI. Trimming shortened V by 5 bases and J by 7 bases, and 9 bases separated the two germline ends.

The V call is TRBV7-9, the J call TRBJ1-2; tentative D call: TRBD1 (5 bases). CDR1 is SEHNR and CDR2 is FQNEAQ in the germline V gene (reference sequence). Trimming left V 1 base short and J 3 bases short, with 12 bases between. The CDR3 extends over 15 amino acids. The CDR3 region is CASSLGGSRDYGYTF. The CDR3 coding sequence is TGTGCCAGCAGCTTAGGCGGGAGCAGGGACTATGGCTACACCTTC.

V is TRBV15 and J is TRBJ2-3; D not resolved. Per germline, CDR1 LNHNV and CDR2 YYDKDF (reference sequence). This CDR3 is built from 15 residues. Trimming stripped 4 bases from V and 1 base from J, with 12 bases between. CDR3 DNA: TGTGCCACCAGCACTTCAACCCGGGGCACAGATACGCAGTATTTT. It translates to CATSTSTRGTDTQYF.

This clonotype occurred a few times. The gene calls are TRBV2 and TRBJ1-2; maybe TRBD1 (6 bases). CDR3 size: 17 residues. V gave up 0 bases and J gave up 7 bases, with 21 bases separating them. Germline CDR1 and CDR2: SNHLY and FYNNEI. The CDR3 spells CASSEAHRPGGPGGYTF. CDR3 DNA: TGTGCCAGCAGTGAAGCGCATCGCCCGGGGGGCCCGGGTGGCTACACCTTC. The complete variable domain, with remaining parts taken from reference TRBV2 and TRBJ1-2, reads EPEVTQTPSHQVTQMGQEVILRCVPISNHLYFYWYRQILGQKVEFLVSFYNNEISEKSEIFDDQFSVERPDGSNFTLKIRSTKLEDSAMYFCASSEAHRPGGPGGYTFGSGTRLTVV.

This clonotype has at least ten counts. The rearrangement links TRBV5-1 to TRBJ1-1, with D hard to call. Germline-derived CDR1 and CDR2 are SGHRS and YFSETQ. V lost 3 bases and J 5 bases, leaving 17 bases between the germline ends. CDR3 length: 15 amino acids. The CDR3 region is CASSSDGSGGTEAFF. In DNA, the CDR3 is TGCGCCAGCAGCTCGGATGGGAGCGGAGGAACTGAAGCTTTCTTT.

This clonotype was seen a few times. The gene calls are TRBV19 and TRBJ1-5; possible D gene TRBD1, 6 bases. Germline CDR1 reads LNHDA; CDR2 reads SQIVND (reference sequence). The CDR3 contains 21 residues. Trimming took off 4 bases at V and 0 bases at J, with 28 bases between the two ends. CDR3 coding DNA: TGTGCCAGTAGTACCGATCCGTTTTTAACAGGGAATCTATATAGCAATCAGCCCCAGCATTTT. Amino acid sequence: CASSTDPFLTGNLYSNQPQHF.

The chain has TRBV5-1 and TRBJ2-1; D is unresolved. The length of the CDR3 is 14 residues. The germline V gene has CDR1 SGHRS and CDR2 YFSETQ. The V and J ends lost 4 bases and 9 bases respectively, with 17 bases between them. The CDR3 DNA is TGCGCCAGCAGCCGGCTGGGGTCCCGGAGTGAGCAGTTCTTC. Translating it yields CASSRLGSRSEQFF.

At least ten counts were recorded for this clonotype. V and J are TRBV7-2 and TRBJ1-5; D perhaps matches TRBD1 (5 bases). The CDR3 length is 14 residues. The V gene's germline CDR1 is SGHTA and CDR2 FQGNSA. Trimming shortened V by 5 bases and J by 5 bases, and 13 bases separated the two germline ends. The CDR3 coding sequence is TGTGCCAGCAGCCGCTGGGGGTCCGATCAGCCCCAGCATTTT. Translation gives CASSRWGSDQPQHF.

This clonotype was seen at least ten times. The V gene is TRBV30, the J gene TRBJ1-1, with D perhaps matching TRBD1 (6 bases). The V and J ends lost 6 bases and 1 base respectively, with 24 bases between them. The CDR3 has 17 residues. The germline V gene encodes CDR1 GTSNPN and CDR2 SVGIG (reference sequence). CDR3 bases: TGTGCCTGCCACCAAGGGGGATTCAGGGGCAGGAACACTGAAGCTTTCTTT. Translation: CACHQGGFRGRNTEAFF.

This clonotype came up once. The CDR3 DNA follows: TGTGCCAGCAGCGTAGGGGCAGAATACTACGAGCAGTACTTC. Protein product: CASSVGAEYYEQYF. The gene calls are TRBV9 and TRBJ2-7; D uncertain. This CDR3 region has 14 residues. Trimming removed 0 bases from V and 3 bases from J, with 10 bases in between. Per the germline V gene, CDR1 is SGDLS and CDR2 is YYNGEE.

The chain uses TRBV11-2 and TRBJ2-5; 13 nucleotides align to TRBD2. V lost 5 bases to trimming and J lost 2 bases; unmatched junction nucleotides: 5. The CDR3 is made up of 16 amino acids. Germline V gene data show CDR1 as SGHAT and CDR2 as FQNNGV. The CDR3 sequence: CASSARTSGSQETQYF. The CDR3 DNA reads TGTGCCAGCAGCGCCCGGACTAGCGGGAGTCAAGAGACCCAGTACTTC. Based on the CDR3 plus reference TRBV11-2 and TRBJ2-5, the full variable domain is EAGVAQSPRYKIIEKRQSVAFWCNPISGHATLYWYQQILGQGPKLLIQFQNNGVVDDSQLPKDRFSAERLKGVDSTLKIQPAKLEDSAVYLCASSARTSGSQETQYFGPGTRLLVL.

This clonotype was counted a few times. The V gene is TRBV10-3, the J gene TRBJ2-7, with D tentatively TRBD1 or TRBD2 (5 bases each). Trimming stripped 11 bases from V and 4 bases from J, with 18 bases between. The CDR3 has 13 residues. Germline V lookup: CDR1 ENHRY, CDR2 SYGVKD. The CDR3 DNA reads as TGTGCCGTAGGGACGGCCCAACCTTACGAGCAGTACTTC. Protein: CAVGTAQPYEQYF.

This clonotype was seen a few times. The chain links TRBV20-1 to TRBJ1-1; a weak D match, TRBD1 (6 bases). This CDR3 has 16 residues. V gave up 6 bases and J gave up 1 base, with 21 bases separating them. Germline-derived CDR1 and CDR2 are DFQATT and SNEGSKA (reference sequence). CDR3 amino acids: CSAKALRGTENTEAFF. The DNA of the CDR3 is TGCAGTGCGAAAGCGTTGAGGGGGACGGAGAACACTGAAGCTTTCTTT.

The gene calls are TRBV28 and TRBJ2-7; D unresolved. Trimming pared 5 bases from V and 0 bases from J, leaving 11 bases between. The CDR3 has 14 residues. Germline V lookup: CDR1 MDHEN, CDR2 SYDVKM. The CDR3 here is CASSTLAYSYEQYF. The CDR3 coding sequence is TGTGCCAGCAGTACTCTCGCCTACTCCTACGAGCAGTACTTC.

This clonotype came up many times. The CDR3 spells CASSSGLAIGELFF. CDR3 bases: TGTGCCAGCAGCTCGGGACTAGCGATCGGGGAGCTGTTTTTT. The gene calls are TRBV7-2 and TRBJ2-2; 10 positions match TRBD2. Looked up from germline, CDR1 is SGHTA and CDR2 is FQGNSA. CDR3 length: 14 residues. Germline trimming cut 4 bases from V and 7 bases from J; bases unmatched to any gene: 3.

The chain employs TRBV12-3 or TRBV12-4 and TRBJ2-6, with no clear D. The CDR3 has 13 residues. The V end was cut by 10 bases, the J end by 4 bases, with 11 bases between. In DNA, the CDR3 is TGTGCCACCCGGTTGTCCGGGGCCAACGTCCTGACTTTC. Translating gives CATRLSGANVLTF.

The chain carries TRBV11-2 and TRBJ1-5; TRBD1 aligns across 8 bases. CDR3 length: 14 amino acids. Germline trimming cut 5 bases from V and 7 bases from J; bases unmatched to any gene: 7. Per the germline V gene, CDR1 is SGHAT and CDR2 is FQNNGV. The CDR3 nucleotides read TGTGCCAGCAGCCCTCCAGGGGGCCAGCAGCCCCAGCATTTT. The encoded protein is CASSPPGGQQPQHF.

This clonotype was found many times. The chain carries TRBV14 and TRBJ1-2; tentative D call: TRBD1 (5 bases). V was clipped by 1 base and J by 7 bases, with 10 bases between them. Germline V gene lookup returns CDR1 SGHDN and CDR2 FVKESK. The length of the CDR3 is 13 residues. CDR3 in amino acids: CASSQATRGGYTF. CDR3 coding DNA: TGTGCCAGCAGCCAAGCGACGAGGGGTGGCTACACCTTC.

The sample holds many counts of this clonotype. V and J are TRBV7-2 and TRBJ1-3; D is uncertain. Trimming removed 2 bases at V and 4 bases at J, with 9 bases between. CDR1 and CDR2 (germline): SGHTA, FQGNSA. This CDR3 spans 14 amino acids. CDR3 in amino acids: CASSLRVSGNTIYF. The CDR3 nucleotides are TGTGCCAGCAGCTTAAGGGTTTCGGGAAACACCATATATTTT.

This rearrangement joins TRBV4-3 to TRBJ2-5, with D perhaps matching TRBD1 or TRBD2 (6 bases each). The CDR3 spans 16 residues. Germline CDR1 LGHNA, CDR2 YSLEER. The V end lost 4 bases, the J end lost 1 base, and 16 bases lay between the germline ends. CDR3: CASSRDTGLIQETQYF. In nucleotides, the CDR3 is TGCGCCAGCAGCCGGGACACGGGACTGATCCAAGAGACCCAGTACTTC.

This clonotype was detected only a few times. CDR3 residues: CASAGGAPGELFF. DNA of the CDR3: TGTGCCAGCGCTGGCGGGGCCCCCGGGGAGCTGTTTTTT. The chain carries TRBV6-6 and TRBJ2-2, with a weak D call TRBD2 (6 bases). V lost 8 bases to trimming and J lost 6 bases, with 13 bases between them. The germline V gene encodes CDR1 MNHNY and CDR2 SVGAGI (reference sequence). The length of the CDR3 is 13 residues.

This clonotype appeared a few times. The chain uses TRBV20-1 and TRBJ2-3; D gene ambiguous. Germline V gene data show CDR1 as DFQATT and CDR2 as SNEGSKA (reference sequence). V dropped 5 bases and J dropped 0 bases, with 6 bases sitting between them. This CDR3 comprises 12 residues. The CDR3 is CSALMSTDTQYF. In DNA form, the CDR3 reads TGCAGTGCTTTAATGAGCACAGATACGCAGTATTTT.

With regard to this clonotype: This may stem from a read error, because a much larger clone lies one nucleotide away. The CDR3 coding sequence is TGCGCCAGCAGCCGAGACTTGGGGGGCACAGATACGCAGTATTTT. Its protein product is CASSRDLGGTDTQYF. The rearrangement joins TRBV4-3 to TRBJ2-3, with D perhaps being TRBD1 or TRBD2 (5 bases each). This CDR3 is 15 amino acids long. CDR1 is LGHNA and CDR2 is YSLEER in the germline V gene. V was trimmed by 4 bases and J by 1 base, leaving 12 bases between them.

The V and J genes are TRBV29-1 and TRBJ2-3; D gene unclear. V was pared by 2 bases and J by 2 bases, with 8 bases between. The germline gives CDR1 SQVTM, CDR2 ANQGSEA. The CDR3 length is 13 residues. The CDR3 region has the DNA TGCAGCGTTGAAAGCTCTTACACAGATACGCAGTATTTT. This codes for CSVESSYTDTQYF.